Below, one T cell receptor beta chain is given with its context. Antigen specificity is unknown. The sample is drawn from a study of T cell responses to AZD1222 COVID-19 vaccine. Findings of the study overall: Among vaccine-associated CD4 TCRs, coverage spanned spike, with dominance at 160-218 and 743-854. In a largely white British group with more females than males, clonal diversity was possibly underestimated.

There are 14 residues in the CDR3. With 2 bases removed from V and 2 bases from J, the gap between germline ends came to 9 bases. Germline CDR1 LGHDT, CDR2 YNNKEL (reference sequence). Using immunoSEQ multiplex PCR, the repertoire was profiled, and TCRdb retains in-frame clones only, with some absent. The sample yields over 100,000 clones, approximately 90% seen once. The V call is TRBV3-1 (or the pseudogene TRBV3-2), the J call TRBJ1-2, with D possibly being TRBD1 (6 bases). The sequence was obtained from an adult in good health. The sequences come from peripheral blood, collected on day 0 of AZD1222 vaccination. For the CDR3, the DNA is TGTGCCAGCAGCCAACCGCAGGGGAACTATGGCTACACCTTC. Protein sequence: CASSQPQGNYGYTF.